One TCR beta chain is described in this entry. As yet, its antigen is unknown. The sample comes from a study of graft-versus-host responses after intestinal transplantation. Study summary: All recipients were given anti-thymocyte globulin induction, and tacrolimus and steroids were then administered for roughly three years.

Profiling relied on immunoSEQ multiplex PCR, and the TCRdb table lists in-frame clones only, not all of them. The sample shows about 20,000 clones, approximately 86% of them seen only once. CDR1 and CDR2 from the germline V gene are MNHNY and SVGAGI (reference sequence). V shed 2 bases and J shed 0 bases, with 8 bases lying between them. The length of the CDR3 is 15 residues. Findings and limits, study-wide: Marrow from the recipient contained GvH clones, some of which had appeared first in ileum or blood. Some patients had graft-donor T cell macrochimerism, and their allografts showed high graft-versus-host to host-versus-graft clonal ratios.

The source material was PBMCs, sampled 220 to 240 days after intestinal transplant. This chain connects TRBV6-6 to TRBJ1-5; possibly TRBD1 for D (5 bases). The TCR comes from a human patient who received an intestinal transplant, so some T cells may come from the graft donor. CDR3 nucleotide sequence: TGTGCCAGCAGTTACGACAGATATAGCAATCAGCCCCAGCATTTT. It translates to CASSYDRYSNQPQHF.